The 32 T cell receptor beta chains listed next were all sequenced from one sample in a study of T cell repertoires in cytomegalovirus infection. Using its own MiXCR run on the reads, TCRdb lists one record per CDR3 protein. The sample lists 300,000 or so distinct CDR3 sequences, under 30% occurring once. Sequencing was performed on PBMCs. The source is a human donor in good health (CMV status not recorded). Some clones in this sample may be carry-over from other donors' samples.

A note on this clonotype: A much larger clone lies a single base off, so this may be a read error. The V and J genes are TRBV28 and TRBJ1-1; possibly TRBD1 for D (5 bases). Germline lookup yields CDR1 MDHEN and CDR2 SYDVKM. The CDR3 totals 15 residues. The CDR3 loop is CTSSHTRDLGTEAFF. CDR3 DNA sequence: TGTACCAGCAGTCACACCAGGGATTTGGGGACTGAAGCTTTCTTT.

The sample holds many counts of this clonotype. This sequence joins TRBV7-6 and TRBJ1-4; tentatively, D is TRBD1 (5 bases). The CDR3 extends over 14 amino acids. Trimming left V 5 bases short and J 5 bases short, with 12 bases between. Germline V gene sequence: CDR1 SGHVS, CDR2 FNYEAQ. Here the CDR3 reads CASSRSTENEKLFF. In nucleotides, the CDR3 is TGTGCCAGCAGCCGTTCGACAGAAAATGAAAAACTGTTTTTT.

This clonotype has a handful of counts. The chain couples TRBV6-5 to TRBJ2-1, with D possibly matching TRBD1 (5 bases). The CDR3 is 15 amino acids. The V end was cut by 2 bases, the J end by 5 bases, with 13 bases between. The V gene's germline CDR1 is MNHEY and CDR2 SVGAGI. In DNA, the CDR3 is TGTGCCAGCAGTTACGGCAGGGAATTAAACAATGAGCAGTTCTTC. This sequence encodes CASSYGRELNNEQFF.

In this sample, this clonotype turned up a few times. The chain uses TRBV7-9 and TRBJ1-1, with D perhaps matching TRBD1 (5 bases). Per germline, CDR1 SEHNR and CDR2 FQNEAQ (reference sequence). V lost 5 bases and J lost 3, with 13 bases in between. The CDR3 has 14 amino acids. CDR3 residues: CASSLRDGDTEAFF. Written as DNA, the CDR3 is TGTGCCAGCAGCCTCAGGGATGGAGACACTGAAGCTTTCTTT.

V gene TRBV7-2 combines with J gene TRBJ2-2; 8 positions match TRBD1. The V gene end was trimmed by 7 bases and the J gene end by 2 bases; junction bases not matched to a gene: 3. The CDR3 has 14 amino acids. The germline V gene has CDR1 SGHTA and CDR2 FQGNSA. The CDR3 sequence: CASKTGGNTGELFF. CDR3 coding DNA: TGTGCCAGCAAAACAGGGGGAAACACCGGGGAGCTGTTTTTT.

This sequence joins TRBV29-1 and TRBJ2-3, with 8 bases identical to TRBD1. The V gene end was trimmed by 3 bases and the J gene end by 2 bases; junction bases not matched to a gene: 10. There are 16 residues in the CDR3. CDR1 and CDR2 from the germline V gene are SQVTM and ANQGSEA. CDR3 in amino acids: CSVEGAGGPDTDTQYF. The CDR3 nucleotides are TGCAGCGTTGAGGGGGCAGGGGGCCCCGACACAGATACGCAGTATTTT.

V and J are TRBV20-1 and TRBJ1-5, with unresolved D. With 6 bases removed from V and 5 bases from J, the gap between germline ends came to 14 bases. CDR3 size: 13 residues. Germline V lookup: CDR1 DFQATT, CDR2 SNEGSKA (reference sequence). CDR3 residues: CSARRQRDQPQHF. CDR3 in DNA: TGCAGTGCCCGCCGACAACGAGATCAGCCCCAGCATTTT.

In this sample, this clonotype turned up many times. A junction boundary mismatches the germline segment, possibly from a read error. The gene calls are TRBV4-1 and TRBJ2-2; weak D call: TRBD1 (5 bases). The V gene's germline CDR1 is MGHRA and CDR2 YSYEKL. The CDR3 totals 12 residues. The CDR3 spells CASSQGTGELFF. In DNA, the CDR3 is TGTGCCAGCAGCCAGGGTACCGGGGAGCTGTTTTTT.

The rearrangement uses TRBV12-3 or TRBV12-4 and TRBJ2-7; no reliable D call. With 3 bases removed from V and 5 bases from J, the gap between germline ends came to 8 bases. The CDR3 has 12 residues. For the CDR3, the DNA is TGTGCCAGCAGTTTGGTAGAGGACGAGCAGTACTTC. It translates to CASSLVEDEQYF.

This clonotype occurred many times. Mismatch with germline at one junction end may stem from a read error. J is TRBJ1-5 and V is TRBV12-3 or TRBV12-4, with TRBD1 as a possible D gene (5 bases). The CDR3 length is 12 residues. This CDR3 reads CASSFTGTPGDF. CDR3 sequence (DNA): TGTGCCAGCAGTTTTACAGGTACTCCTGGGGATTTT.

This clonotype was recorded at least ten times. V gene TRBV7-2 combines with J gene TRBJ2-3; 8 bases align to TRBD1. The V gene's germline CDR1 is SGHTA and CDR2 FQGNSA. The CDR3 length is 15 residues. After removal of 5 bases from V and 8 bases from J, the junction contained 12 bases not matched to a gene. DNA of the CDR3: TGTGCCAGCAGCGCGCGGGACAGGCCCTTACCTACGCAGTATTTT. Protein: CASSARDRPLPTQYF.

The chain is built from TRBV11-2 and TRBJ1-2; 10 bases align to TRBD1. The CDR3 runs 19 residues. The germline CDR1 and CDR2 sequences are SGHAT and FQNNGV. V gave up 4 bases and J gave up 4 bases; unmatched junction bases: 18. CDR3 amino acids: CASSSLKRDRGLWSYGYTF. The CDR3 bases are TGTGCCAGCAGCTCCCTAAAGCGGGACAGGGGCCTATGGAGCTATGGCTACACCTTC.

The DNA of the CDR3 is TGTGCCAGCAGCCTGGCCGAAACCACCCAGTACTTC. Translation: CASSLAETTQYF. V usage is TRBV12-3 or TRBV12-4 and J usage is TRBJ2-5; D unresolved. The CDR3 is 12 residues long. V was shortened by 6 bases and J by 8 bases, with 13 bases between the two germline ends.

The chain couples TRBV27 to TRBJ1-3; 8 bases fit TRBD1. After removal of 6 bases from V and 0 bases from J, the junction contained 4 bases not matched to a gene. CDR1 MNHEY and CDR2 SMNVEV come from the germline V gene (reference sequence). This CDR3 has 15 residues. The CDR3 nucleotides read TGTGCCAGCAGCGTGACAGGGGCCTCTGGAAACACCATATATTTT. It specifies CASSVTGASGNTIYF.

This clonotype was seen repeatedly, ten times or more. This chain connects TRBV11-2 to TRBJ2-2; D is unresolved. The CDR3 covers 15 residues. Germline V gives CDR1 SGHAT, CDR2 FQNNGV. V lost 5 bases and J lost 1, with 11 bases in between. DNA for the CDR3: TGTGCCAGCAGCGCCAGGCGGATGAACACCGGGGAGCTGTTTTTT. Translated, it gives CASSARRMNTGELFF.

This clonotype was counted a few times. The V call is TRBV11-2, the J call TRBJ2-1; TRBD2 matches at 11 bases. The J segment lost 10 bases and the V segment lost 2 bases, leaving 4 bases of the junction unmatched. The CDR3 runs to 14 residues. The germline V gene has CDR1 SGHAT and CDR2 FQNNGV. CDR3 residues: CASSLRLAGPEQFF. CDR3 bases: TGTGCCAGCAGCTTACGACTAGCGGGGCCCGAGCAGTTCTTC.

This clonotype came up many times. This chain joins TRBV11-2 and TRBJ1-1; D is undetermined. Trimming left V 1 base short and J 10 bases short, with 10 bases between. Germline V gives CDR1 SGHAT, CDR2 FQNNGV. The CDR3 sequence is 12 residues long. CDR3 nucleotides: TGTGCCAGCAGCTTAGCGGAGGGCGGAGCTTTCTTT. The encoded protein is CASSLAEGGAFF.

This clonotype was detected only a few times. J is TRBJ1-1 and V is TRBV12-3 or TRBV12-4, with D possibly TRBD1 on 6 matching bases. The CDR3 length is 16 residues. Deletions cut 3 bases from V and 4 bases from J, with 18 bases between. CDR3 protein: CASSLGGSGTSTEAFF. CDR3 DNA: TGTGCCAGCAGTTTGGGGGGCTCCGGAACCTCCACTGAAGCTTTCTTT.

This clonotype was seen more than once but under ten times. This chain joins TRBV4-1 and TRBJ2-7; D is possibly TRBD1 or TRBD2 (5 bases each). V lost 1 base and J 1 base, leaving 8 bases between the germline ends. The CDR3 runs to 14 residues. Germline V CDR1 and CDR2: MGHRA, YSYEKL. This CDR3 is CASSQVGTSYEQYF. CDR3 nucleotides: TGCGCCAGCAGCCAAGTAGGGACGTCCTACGAGCAGTACTTC.

The chain employs TRBV5-4 and TRBJ2-6, with D unresolved. CDR1 and CDR2 (germline): SGHNT, YYREEE (reference sequence). The length of the CDR3 is 17 residues. The germline V and J ends were trimmed by 2 bases and 0 bases, with 12 bases remaining between them. The CDR3 DNA is TGTGCCAGCAGCTTTGGCAGAGAGAGCTCTGGGGCCAACGTCCTGACTTTC. This gives the protein CASSFGRESSGANVLTF.

This sequence joins TRBV29-1 and TRBJ1-4; 7 bases align to TRBD1. The junction had 15 bases not matched to a gene; V was cut back by 6 bases and J by 8 bases. The CDR3 covers 15 residues. Per the germline V gene, CDR1 is SQVTM and CDR2 is ANQGSEA. The CDR3 DNA sequence: TGCAGCGTCCGAAGCAAACCGGGACAGACGGAAAAACTGTTTTTT. This translates into CSVRSKPGQTEKLFF.

This clonotype was seen a few times. V gene TRBV6-4 combines with J gene TRBJ1-2; 7 nucleotides agree with TRBD1. The trim removed 1 base at V and 8 bases at J, leaving 4 bases unmatched. The germline V gene has CDR1 MRHNA and CDR2 SNTAGT. CDR3 length: 13 amino acids. The CDR3 loop reads CASSDLGGEGYTF. CDR3 DNA sequence: TGTGCCAGCAGTGACTTAGGGGGCGAAGGCTACACCTTC.

The CDR3: CASRTQKKETQYF. The DNA of the CDR3 is TGTGCCAGCAGAACACAGAAGAAAGAGACCCAGTACTTC. This chain links TRBV7-2 with TRBJ2-5; the D is unclear. CDR3 length: 13 amino acids. The germline CDR1 and CDR2 sequences are SGHTA and FQGNSA. V was shortened by 6 bases and J by 3 bases, with 11 bases between the two germline ends.

This sequence joins TRBV29-1 and TRBJ1-4, with a weak D call TRBD1 (5 bases). V lost 6 bases and J lost 2, with 7 bases in between. The CDR3 loop spans 12 amino acids. The germline CDR1 and CDR2 sequences are SQVTM and ANQGSEA. The DNA of the CDR3 is TGCAGCGTACAGGAGACTAATGAAAAACTGTTTTTT. Encoded protein: CSVQETNEKLFF.

The chain employs TRBV19 and TRBJ2-1; TRBD1 agrees at 10 bases. Germline CDR1 and CDR2: LNHDA and SQIVND (reference sequence). Trimming removed 8 bases from V and 9 bases from J; junction bases left unmatched: 10. CDR3 length equals 14 residues. CDR3 in amino acids: CASGKGQGLGEQFF. CDR3 coding DNA: TGTGCCAGTGGGAAGGGACAGGGGCTGGGTGAGCAGTTCTTC.

This clonotype was counted many times. The V gene is TRBV28, the J gene TRBJ2-7, with a tentative D call TRBD1 (6 bases). V was trimmed by 6 bases and J by 0 bases, leaving 12 bases between them. The germline V gene encodes CDR1 MDHEN and CDR2 SYDVKM. CDR3 size: 14 residues. The CDR3 sequence is CASRPQQGSYEQYF. CDR3 sequence (DNA): TGTGCCAGCAGACCACAACAGGGCTCCTACGAGCAGTACTTC.

This clonotype was counted between two and nine times. The J gene is TRBJ1-3, the V gene TRBV6-1, with D possibly being TRBD1 (5 bases). CDR3 length: 15 amino acids. The germline V gene encodes CDR1 MNHNS and CDR2 SASEGT. V lost 6 bases and J 0 bases, leaving 12 bases between the germline ends. CDR3 sequence: CASRRDFNSGNTIYF. As DNA, the CDR3 is TGTGCCAGCAGGCGGGACTTCAACTCTGGAAACACCATATATTTT.

This sequence joins TRBV30 and TRBJ2-7; D is perhaps TRBD1 (6 bases). V dropped 5 bases and J dropped 7 bases, with 18 bases sitting between them. The CDR3 runs 13 residues. Germline-derived CDR1 and CDR2 are GTSNPN and SVGIG (reference sequence). The CDR3 sequence: CAWDALPGVEQYF. DNA of the CDR3: TGTGCCTGGGACGCCCTTCCAGGGGTTGAGCAGTACTTC.

This clonotype was recorded many times. This rearrangement joins TRBV7-9 to TRBJ1-1; TRBD1 might be the D (6 bases). In germline, CDR1 is SEHNR, CDR2 FQNEAQ (reference sequence). The CDR3 is 15 amino acids. The V end was cut by 4 bases, the J end by 1 base, with 13 bases between. The CDR3 loop reads CASSSGGGWNTEAFF. CDR3 coding DNA: TGTGCCAGCAGCTCGGGGGGGGGCTGGAACACTGAAGCTTTCTTT. The full variable domain, in which reference TRBV7-9 and TRBJ1-1 provide the parts outside the CDR3, is DTGVSQNPRHKITKRGQNVTFRCDPISEHNRLYWYRQTLGQGPEFLTYFQNEAQLEKSRLLSDRFSAERPKGSFSTLEIQRTEQGDSAMYLCASSSGGGWNTEAFFGQGTRLTVV.

This clonotype was found a few times. The chain carries TRBV7-9 and TRBJ1-1; TRBD1 might be the D (5 bases). V was trimmed by 5 bases and J by 0 bases, leaving 10 bases between them. Germline loops: CDR1 SEHNR, CDR2 FQNEAQ (reference sequence). The CDR3 sequence is 14 residues long. The CDR3 spells CASSTRGLNTEAFF. CDR3 nucleotides: TGTGCCAGCAGCACCCGGGGACTGAACACTGAAGCTTTCTTT. The entire variable domain, with the rest obtained from reference TRBV7-9 and TRBJ1-1, is as follows: DTGVSQNPRHKITKRGQNVTFRCDPISEHNRLYWYRQTLGQGPEFLTYFQNEAQLEKSRLLSDRFSAERPKGSFSTLEIQRTEQGDSAMYLCASSTRGLNTEAFFGQGTRLTVV.

J is TRBJ1-4 and V is TRBV6-1; D call uncertain. Germline values: CDR1 MNHNS, CDR2 SASEGT. The CDR3 has 15 amino acids. Trimming left V 3 bases short and J 4 bases short, with 12 bases between. CDR3 protein: CASSDSGPSNEKLFF. In nucleotides, the CDR3 is TGTGCCAGCAGTGACAGCGGTCCCAGTAATGAAAAACTGTTTTTT.

There are many counts of this clonotype. The chain has TRBV30 and TRBJ1-2, with D uncertain. Deletions cut 0 bases from V and 4 bases from J, with 9 bases between. The V gene's germline CDR1 is GTSNPN and CDR2 SVGIG (reference sequence). The CDR3 has 13 residues. CDR3 protein: CAWSVREFYGYTF. Written as DNA, the CDR3 is TGTGCCTGGAGTGTGCGGGAATTCTATGGCTACACCTTC.